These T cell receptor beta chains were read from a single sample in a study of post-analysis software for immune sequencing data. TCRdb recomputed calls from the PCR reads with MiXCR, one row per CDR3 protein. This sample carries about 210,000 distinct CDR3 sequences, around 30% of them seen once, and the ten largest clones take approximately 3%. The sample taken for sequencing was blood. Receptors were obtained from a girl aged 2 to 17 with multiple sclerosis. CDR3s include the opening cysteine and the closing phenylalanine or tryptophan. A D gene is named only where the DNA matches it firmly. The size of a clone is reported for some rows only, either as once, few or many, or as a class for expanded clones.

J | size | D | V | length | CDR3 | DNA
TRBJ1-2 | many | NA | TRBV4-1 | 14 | CASSQGPGSYGYTF | TGCGCCAGCAGCCAGGGGCCGGGGAGCTATGGCTACACCTTC
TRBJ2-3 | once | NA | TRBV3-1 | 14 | CASSQGGHTDTQYF | TGTGCCAGCAGCCAAGGAGGGCACACAGATACGCAGTATTTT
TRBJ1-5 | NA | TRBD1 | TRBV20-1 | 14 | CSAPRGQGNQPQHF | TGCAGTGCCCCCAGGGGACAGGGCAATCAGCCCCAGCATTTT
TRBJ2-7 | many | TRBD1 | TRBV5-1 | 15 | CASSLYGQGAYEQYF | TGCGCCAGCAGCTTGTATGGACAGGGGGCGTACGAGCAGTACTTC
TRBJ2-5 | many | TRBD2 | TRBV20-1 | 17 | CSAREPMRLAEEETQYF | TGCAGTGCTAGAGAACCAATGCGACTAGCGGAGGAAGAGACCCAGTACTTC
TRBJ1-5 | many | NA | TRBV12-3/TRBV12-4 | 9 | CATLQPQHF | TGTGCCACCCTTCAGCCCCAGCATTTT
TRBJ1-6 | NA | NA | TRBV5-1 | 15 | CASSYLTGIDSPLHF | TGCGCCAGCAGCTATCTCACAGGGATCGATTCACCCCTCCACTTT
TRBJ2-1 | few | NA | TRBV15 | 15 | CATSRKRATNNEQFF | TGTGCCACCAGCCGCAAGCGCGCCACCAACAATGAGCAGTTCTTC
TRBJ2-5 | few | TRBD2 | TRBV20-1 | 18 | CSARVAGSAGARGETQYF | TGCAGTGCTAGAGTCGCGGGATCAGCGGGGGCCCGTGGAGAGACCCAGTACTTC
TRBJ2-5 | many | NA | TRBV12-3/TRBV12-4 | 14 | CASSYQTPEETQYF | TGTGCCAGCAGTTACCAAACACCTGAAGAGACCCAGTACTTC
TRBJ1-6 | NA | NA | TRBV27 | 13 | CASSLHRDSPLHF | TGTGCCAGCAGTTTGCACAGGGATTCACCCCTCCACTTT
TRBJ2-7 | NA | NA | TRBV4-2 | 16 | CASSLPPGKRTYEQYF | TGTGCCAGCAGCCTACCCCCAGGGAAGAGGACCTACGAGCAGTACTTC
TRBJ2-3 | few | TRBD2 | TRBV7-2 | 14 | CASSRTGGADTQYF | TGTGCCAGCAGCCGTACGGGGGGGGCAGATACGCAGTATTTT
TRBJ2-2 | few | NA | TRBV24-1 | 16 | CATSDGPGRNTGELFF | TGTGCCACCAGTGATGGGCCGGGACGGAACACCGGGGAGCTGTTTTTT
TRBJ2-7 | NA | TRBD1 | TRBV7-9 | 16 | CASSSDPGQGLYEQYF | TGTGCCAGCAGCTCAGACCCGGGACAGGGCCTCTACGAGCAGTACTTC
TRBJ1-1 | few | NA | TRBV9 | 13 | CASSADSQYEAFF | TGTGCCAGCAGCGCGGACAGCCAATATGAAGCTTTCTTT
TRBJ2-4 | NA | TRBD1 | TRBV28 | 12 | CATRQGKREQYF | TGTGCCACCAGACAGGGGAAGAGAGAGCAGTACTTC
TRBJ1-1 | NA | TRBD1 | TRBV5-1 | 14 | CASTRTGQKTEAFF | TGCGCCAGCACCCGGACAGGGCAGAAAACTGAAGCTTTCTTT
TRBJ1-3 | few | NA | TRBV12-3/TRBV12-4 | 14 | CASSLGPGGNTIYF | TGTGCCAGCAGCCTAGGACCGGGAGGGAACACCATATATTTT
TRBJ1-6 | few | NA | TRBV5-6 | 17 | CASSTESRGLDNSPLHF | TGTGCCAGCAGCACGGAAAGTCGGGGTCTGGATAATTCACCCCTCCACTTT
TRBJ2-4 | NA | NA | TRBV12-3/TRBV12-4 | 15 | CASSAHGSAKNIQYF | TGTGCCAGCAGTGCCCATGGTTCTGCCAAAAACATTCAGTACTTC
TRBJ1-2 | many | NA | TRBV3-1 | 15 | CASSLLAGLGYGYTF | TGTGCCAGCAGCCTACTGGCGGGTTTGGGCTATGGCTACACCTTC
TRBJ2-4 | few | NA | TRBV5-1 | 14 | CASSFGATKNIQYF | TGCGCCAGCAGCTTCGGGGCCACAAAAAACATTCAGTACTTC
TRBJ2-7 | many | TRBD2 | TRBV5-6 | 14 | CASRGSSGAHEQYF | TGTGCCAGCAGGGGCTCTAGCGGGGCCCACGAGCAGTACTTC
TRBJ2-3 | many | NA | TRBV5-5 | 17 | CASSRVGGPGSTDTQYF | TGTGCCAGCAGCCGGGTCGGGGGACCAGGAAGCACAGATACGCAGTATTTT
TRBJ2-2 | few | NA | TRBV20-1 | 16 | CSARDSRRSNTGELFF | TGCAGTGCTAGAGATTCGAGACGCTCGAACACCGGGGAGCTGTTTTTT
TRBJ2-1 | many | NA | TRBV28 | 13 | CASRNANRIEQFF | TGTGCCAGCAGAAACGCCAACAGAATTGAGCAGTTCTTC
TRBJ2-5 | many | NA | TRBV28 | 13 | CASRQVVAGTQYF | TGTGCCAGCAGACAAGTGGTCGCAGGGACCCAGTACTTC